The T cell receptor beta chain under discussion was sequenced for a study of blood T cell repertoires in COVID-19. Background on the study: COVID-19 samples collected from the United States, Italy and Spain covered acute and convalescent phases. The cDNA or gDNA used as material had been derived from T cells, B-cell-depleted T cells, or PBMCs.

Germline CDR1 and CDR2: SQVTM and ANQGSEA. This CDR3 has 15 amino acids. V gave up 1 base and J gave up 7 bases, with 19 bases separating them. As processed by the authors: Reference gene primers were amplified, and this amplification served to estimate nucleated cell counts. Measured with immunoSEQ multiplex PCR; TCRdb has only the in-frame clones, and not every one. Clonal size and the V and J genes are those of that table, whereas D and trimming came from the DNA. Of approximately 100,000 clones detected, roughly nine tenths appear once; the ten largest clones hold roughly 6%. The J gene is TRBJ1-2, the V gene TRBV29-1, with D maybe TRBD1 (6 bases). Source material: peripheral blood. This receptor was identified in a human donor in a cohort sampled during active COVID-19. This CDR3 reads CSVEVQGELSFGYTF. CDR3 DNA: TGCAGCGTTGAAGTACAGGGTGAATTGTCGTTTGGCTACACCTTC. Based on the CDR3 plus reference TRBV29-1 and TRBJ1-2, the full variable domain is SAVISQKPSRDICQRGTSLTIQCQVDSQVTMMFWYRQQPGQSLTLIATANQGSEATYESGFVIDKFPISRPNLTFSTLTVSNMSPEDSSIYLCSVEVQGELSFGYTFGSGTRLTVV.